These 17 T cell receptor beta chains were sequenced from one sample in a study of T-cell memory formation after mild COVID-19. TCRdb re-called the 5' RACE reads with MiXCR, one entry per CDR3 protein. The sample gives roughly 160,000 distinct CDR3 sequences, 10% to 15% of which show up once; 3.3% is in the top ten. The sample was PBMCs or a T cell subset sorted from them (not recorded which). Receptor source: a man between 18 and 35 years old who had mild COVID-19 (a few samples of this study predate the infection). Cell type and time point are not known.

The rearrangement links TRBV5-1 to TRBJ2-6, with TRBD1 identical over 9 bases. Germline V lookup: CDR1 SGHRS, CDR2 YFSETQ. This CDR3 comprises 17 residues. Unmatched junction bases numbered 10, after V lost 9 bases and J lost 0 bases. CDR3 residues: CANQDRGPFSGANVLTF. The CDR3 region has the DNA TGCGCCAACCAGGACAGGGGCCCTTTCTCTGGGGCCAACGTCCTGACTTTC.

V and J are TRBV3-1 and TRBJ2-2; 7 bases are shared with TRBD1. The junction had 7 bases not matched to a gene; V was cut back by 3 bases and J by 6 bases. The CDR3 loop spans 15 amino acids. Germline CDR1 is LGHDT and CDR2 is YNNKEL (reference sequence). CDR3 amino acids: CASSQRDTGAGELFF. The CDR3, as DNA: TGTGCCAGCAGCCAGAGAGATACAGGGGCCGGGGAGCTGTTTTTT.

The chain carries TRBV5-1 and TRBJ1-3; 7 nucleotides match TRBD1. V lost 1 base, J lost 7 bases, and 8 bases stayed unmatched. Germline-derived CDR1 and CDR2 are SGHRS and YFSETQ. The CDR3 runs to 15 residues. CDR3 sequence reads: CASSLTGKGANTIYF. The CDR3 region has the DNA TGCGCCAGCAGCTTGACTGGAAAGGGGGCTAACACCATATATTTT.

This clonotype was observed a handful of times. The rearrangement joins TRBV7-9 to TRBJ1-6; D is ambiguous. The CDR3 has 13 residues. Looked up from germline, CDR1 is SEHNR and CDR2 is FQNEAQ (reference sequence). V lost 5 bases to trimming and J lost 5 bases, with 7 bases between them. CDR3 region: CASSARHNSPLHF. The DNA for the CDR3 is TGTGCCAGCAGCGCCCGGCATAATTCACCCCTCCACTTT.

This clonotype was observed a handful of times. The chain couples TRBV5-1 to TRBJ2-2, with a weak D call TRBD1 (6 bases). The CDR3 spans 14 residues. Germline-derived CDR1 and CDR2 are SGHRS and YFSETQ. Deletions cut 5 bases from V and 6 bases from J, with 14 bases between. The CDR3 nucleotides are TGCGCCAGCAGTCTTGGGGGCCGTGCCGGGGAGCTGTTTTTT. Translated, it gives CASSLGGRAGELFF.

This clonotype was counted a few times. The chain combines TRBV20-1 with TRBJ1-1, with a tentative D call TRBD1 (6 bases). V shed 1 base and J shed 4 bases, with 22 bases lying between them. In germline, CDR1 is DFQATT, CDR2 SNEGSKA (reference sequence). There are 17 residues in the CDR3. CDR3: CSARAGFASGVSTEAFF. The CDR3 DNA follows: TGCAGTGCTAGAGCGGGGTTCGCTTCAGGGGTGAGCACTGAAGCTTTCTTT.

The chain combines TRBV7-6 with TRBJ2-3; D is unresolved. The CDR3 loop spans 9 amino acids. CDR1 is SGHVS and CDR2 is FNYEAQ in the germline V gene. Trimming took off 10 bases at V and 4 bases at J, with 3 bases between the two ends. CDR3 coding DNA: TGTGCCACCCCAGATACGCAGTATTTT. Encoded protein: CATPDTQYF.

This clonotype was counted many times. V and J are TRBV7-2 and TRBJ1-1, with 9 bases that match TRBD1. V trimming: 8 bases; J trimming: 8 bases; junction bases outside the gene matches: 6. The CDR3 sequence is 12 residues long. Germline V gene data show CDR1 as SGHTA and CDR2 as FQGNSA. CDR3 sequence (DNA): TGTGCCAGCGGCCGGGACAGGGAGGAAGCTTTCTTT. It encodes CASGRDREEAFF. Full variable domain (remainder filled in from reference TRBV7-2 and TRBJ1-1): GAGVSQSPSNKVTEKGKDVELRCDPISGHTALYWYRQSLGQGLEFLIYFQGNSAPDKSGLPSDRFSAERTGGSVSTLTIQRTQQEDSAVYLCASGRDREEAFFGQGTRLTVV.

This clonotype was found a few times. This sequence joins TRBV4-3 and TRBJ2-3; TRBD2 matches 9 bases. CDR1 LGHNA and CDR2 YSLEER come from the germline V gene. Trimming at V came to 0 bases and at J to 0 bases, leaving 10 bases not matched to a gene. This CDR3 has 19 amino acids. CDR3 protein: CASSQELGRSGGSTDTQYF. CDR3 nucleotides: TGCGCCAGCAGCCAAGAGCTGGGACGCAGCGGGGGGAGCACAGATACGCAGTATTTT.

J is TRBJ1-1 and V is TRBV18; D uncertain. The CDR3 totals 15 residues. Trimming took off 1 base at V and 1 base at J, with 10 bases between the two ends. Germline lookup yields CDR1 KGHSH and CDR2 LQKENI. The chain's CDR3 is CASSPLQPRNTEAFF. The CDR3 DNA follows: TGTGCCAGCTCACCACTTCAGCCCCGGAACACTGAAGCTTTCTTT.

V gene TRBV5-1 combines with J gene TRBJ1-1; TRBD1 might be the D (6 bases). The CDR3 has 12 amino acids. CDR1 SGHRS and CDR2 YFSETQ come from the germline V gene. V lost 5 bases and J 6 bases, leaving 11 bases between the germline ends. The CDR3 nucleotides read TGCGCCAGCAGACAGGGTCTCTCTGAAGCTTTCTTT. This translates into CASRQGLSEAFF. The variable domain in full, completed from reference TRBV5-1 and TRBJ1-1, reads KAGVTQTPRYLIKTRGQQVTLSCSPISGHRSVSWYQQTPGQGLQFLFEYFSETQRNKGNFPGRFSGRQFSNSRSEMNVSTLELGDSALYLCASRQGLSEAFFGQGTRLTVV.

The rearrangement links TRBV12-3 or TRBV12-4 to TRBJ1-5, with TRBD1 matching 7 bases. V lost 2 bases to trimming and J lost 6 bases; unmatched junction nucleotides: 1. The CDR3 is 13 amino acids. CDR3 loop: CASSLSGGQPQHF. CDR3 coding DNA: TGTGCCAGCAGTTTATCAGGGGGTCAGCCCCAGCATTTT.

J is TRBJ2-5 and V is TRBV9; 9 bases match TRBD2. Losses at the gene ends were 0 bases for V and 5 bases for J; bases not matched to a gene: 5. Germline CDR1 is SGDLS and CDR2 is YYNGEE. The CDR3 sequence is 15 residues long. CDR3 residues: CASSVGGGAWETQYF. In DNA, the CDR3 is TGTGCCAGCAGCGTAGGCGGGGGGGCCTGGGAGACCCAGTACTTC.

This chain joins TRBV18 and TRBJ2-7; tentatively, D is TRBD1 (5 bases). The CDR3 is 13 residues long. The V end lost 3 bases, the J end lost 5 bases, and 11 bases lay between the germline ends. CDR1 and CDR2 from the germline V gene are KGHSH and LQKENI. This CDR3 reads CASSPFDRNEQYF. Written as DNA, the CDR3 is TGTGCCAGCTCACCCTTTGACAGAAACGAGCAGTACTTC.

This clonotype was counted a few times. The chain couples TRBV5-1 to TRBJ2-7; no clear D gene. Germline-derived CDR1 and CDR2 are SGHRS and YFSETQ. V gave up 0 bases and J gave up 0 bases, with 7 bases separating them. The CDR3 has 14 amino acids. In DNA, the CDR3 is TGCGCCAGCAGCTTGGGGAGAACCTCCTACGAGCAGTACTTC. Protein product: CASSLGRTSYEQYF.

J is TRBJ1-4 and V is TRBV7-6, with D perhaps matching TRBD1 (5 bases). CDR1 is SGHVS and CDR2 is FNYEAQ in the germline V gene. V was shortened by 5 bases and J by 5 bases, with 9 bases between the two germline ends. The CDR3 extends over 13 amino acids. CDR3 bases: TGTGCCAGCAGCCATCGACAGAATGAAAAACTGTTTTTT. This codes for CASSHRQNEKLFF.

A few counts support this clonotype. The chain joins TRBV4-1 to TRBJ2-5, with D possibly being TRBD2 (6 bases). The CDR3 has 16 amino acids. Germline-derived CDR1 and CDR2 are MGHRA and YSYEKL. The V end was cut by 1 base, the J end by 4 bases, with 16 bases between. The CDR3 here is CASSQVGTPITETQYF. DNA for the CDR3: TGCGCCAGCAGCCAAGTTGGGACTCCTATTACAGAGACCCAGTACTTC.